These 24 T cell receptor beta chains originate from one sample sequenced in a study of blood T cell repertoires in COVID-19. Using immunoSEQ multiplex PCR, the repertoire was profiled, and TCRdb retains in-frame clones only, with some absent. In the table there are under 200,000 clones, about 85% of which are singletons. Sequences were obtained from peripheral blood. The receptor source for this set is an older woman with COVID-19, enrolled during active disease.

The chain joins TRBV19 to TRBJ2-1; D may be TRBD1 (6 bases). Trimming removed 6 bases from V and 3 bases from J, with 12 bases in between. This CDR3 has 14 amino acids. Germline CDR1 is LNHDA and CDR2 is SQIVND (reference sequence). CDR3 residues: CASRTTGNYNEQFF. CDR3 coding DNA: TGTGCCAGTAGGACCACAGGGAACTACAATGAGCAGTTCTTC.

The rearrangement uses TRBV25-1 and TRBJ2-7; D may be TRBD1 (5 bases). The V and J ends lost 3 bases and 4 bases respectively, with 16 bases between them. The CDR3 covers 15 residues. Germline CDR1 reads MGHDK; CDR2 reads SYGVNS. As DNA, the CDR3 is TGTGCCAGCAGTGAGGCCTCCGACAGATGTTACGAGCAGTACGTC. As protein: CASSEASDRCYEQYV.

This clone was seen once. The V call is TRBV7-3, the J call TRBJ2-1; 8 bases are a match to TRBD2. CDR3 size: 15 residues. With V trimmed by 2 bases and J by 1 base, 1 base remained unmatched. Germline V gene data show CDR1 as SGHTA and CDR2 as FQGTGA. The CDR3, as DNA: TGTGCCAGCAGCTTAGGACTAGCTTCCTACAATGAGCAGTTCTTC. It is translated as CASSLGLASYNEQFF.

This clone was seen a single time. V gene TRBV5-4 combines with J gene TRBJ2-1, with 12 bases fitting TRBD2. J lost 4 bases, V lost 3 bases, and 5 bases had no gene match. The CDR3 spans 16 residues. In germline, CDR1 is SGHNT, CDR2 YYREEE (reference sequence). CDR3 in DNA: TGTGCCAGCAGCTGGGGACTAGCGGGTGGTTACAATGAGCAGTTCTTC. Translated: CASSWGLAGGYNEQFF.

This chain links TRBV4-2 with TRBJ2-7; 12 nucleotides match TRBD1. Germline V lookup: CDR1 LGHNA, CDR2 YNFKEQ. The V segment lost 4 bases and the J segment 5 bases; nucleotides outside the gene matches: 18. This CDR3 comprises 19 residues. The CDR3 spells CASSRPRGRGQGALDEQYV. The DNA of the CDR3 is TGTGCCAGCAGCCGCCCGAGGGGTCGGGGACAGGGGGCGTTGGACGAGCAGTACGTC.

This chain joins TRBV18 and TRBJ2-3; TRBD2 might be the D (5 bases). Germline V CDR1 and CDR2: KGHSH, LQKENI. This CDR3 comprises 15 residues. V lost 3 bases and J 6 bases, leaving 16 bases between the germline ends. CDR3 nucleotides: TGTGCCAGCTCACCTCAATCGAACCGAGGGGATACGCAGTATTTT. Translation gives CASSPQSNRGDTQYF. Filled out from reference TRBV18 and TRBJ2-3, the complete variable domain reads NAGVMQNPRHLVRRRGQEARLRCSPMKGHSHVYWYRQLPEEGLKFMVYLQKENIIDESGMPKERFSAEFPKEGPSILRIQQVVRGDSAAYFCASSPQSNRGDTQYFGPGTRLTVL.

This clone showed up just a few times. The same CDR3 is also encoded by other DNA sequences in this sample. The CDR3 DNA sequence: TGTGCCAGCAGCCGGACAGGGCGGAATGAGCAGTTCTTC. This encodes CASSRTGRNEQFF. The rearrangement joins TRBV9 to TRBJ2-1, with 8 bases fitting TRBD1. With V trimmed by 4 bases and J by 7 bases, 4 bases remained unmatched. Germline-derived CDR1 and CDR2 are SGDLS and YYNGEE. The length of the CDR3 is 13 residues.

J is TRBJ2-1 and V is TRBV19, with 12 positions matching TRBD1. Germline-derived CDR1 and CDR2 are LNHDA and SQIVND (reference sequence). Losses at the gene ends were 6 bases for V and 3 bases for J; bases not matched to a gene: 21. This CDR3 region has 21 residues. The CDR3 protein is CASRAGQGAGSGISFYNEQFF. The CDR3 bases are TGTGCCAGTAGGGCGGGACAGGGGGCGGGTAGCGGCATATCGTTCTACAATGAGCAGTTCTTC.

This chain connects TRBV18 to TRBJ1-5, with 9 bases aligning to TRBD1. CDR1 is KGHSH, CDR2 LQKENI, per germline. The V gene end was trimmed by 2 bases and the J gene end by 6 bases; junction bases not matched to a gene: 5. This CDR3 has 15 residues. CDR3 nucleotides: TGTGCCAGCTCACCAGAACAGGGGGCCCTTCAGCCCCAGCATTTT. Encoded protein: CASSPEQGALQPQHF.

V is TRBV5-1 and J is TRBJ1-6; D ambiguous. The CDR3 sequence is 13 residues long. The germline V gene has CDR1 SGHRS and CDR2 YFSETQ. V lost 1 base to trimming and J lost 10 bases, with 9 bases between them. CDR3 in amino acids: CASSLYEGSPLHF. DNA for the CDR3: TGCGCCAGCAGCTTGTATGAGGGATCACCCCTCCACTTT.

A few counts support this clone. The genes are TRBV7-9 and TRBJ2-2; possibly TRBD1 for D (6 bases). In germline, CDR1 is SEHNR, CDR2 FQNEAQ (reference sequence). This CDR3 region has 15 residues. V lost 5 bases to trimming and J lost 4 bases, with 14 bases between them. As DNA, the CDR3 is TGTGCCAGCAGCCTTAGAGGGGGTGGCACCGGGGAGCTGTTTTTT. It is translated as CASSLRGGGTGELFF.

The V gene is TRBV24-1, the J gene TRBJ1-6; the D gene is possibly TRBD1 (5 bases). The CDR3 is made up of 13 amino acids. V lost 8 bases and J 7 bases, leaving 11 bases between the germline ends. Germline lookup yields CDR1 KGHDR and CDR2 SFDVKD. CDR3 in amino acids: CATIQGGNSPLHF. CDR3 nucleotide sequence: TGTGCCACCATTCAGGGAGGCAATTCACCCCTCCACTTT.

This clone occurred a few times. The rearrangement links TRBV10-2 to TRBJ2-7; maybe TRBD2 (5 bases). The CDR3 loop spans 12 amino acids. Germline CDR1 is WSHSY and CDR2 is SAAADI. V dropped 5 bases and J dropped 6 bases, with 11 bases sitting between them. In DNA form, the CDR3 reads TGCGCCAGCAGTAGGGAACGGGGCGAGCAGTACGTC. Its translation is CASSRERGEQYV.

The J gene is TRBJ1-3, the V gene TRBV6-5; possible D gene TRBD1, 6 bases. V lost 0 bases to trimming and J lost 4 bases, with 13 bases between them. The CDR3 spans 16 residues. Germline V gene sequence: CDR1 MNHEY, CDR2 SVGAGI. The CDR3 region has the DNA TGTGCCAGCAGTTACTCAGGTCAGGGGCACGGAAACACCATATATTTT. It yields the protein CASSYSGQGHGNTIYF.

This clone showed up just once. V is TRBV5-1 and J is TRBJ1-2, with 7 positions matching TRBD1. CDR3 length: 14 amino acids. The trim removed 0 bases at V and 2 bases at J, leaving 1 base unmatched. Germline V gives CDR1 SGHRS, CDR2 YFSETQ. The CDR3 DNA sequence: TGCGCCAGCAGCTTGGCGGGACAGAACTATGGCTACACCTTC. The encoded protein is CASSLAGQNYGYTF.

The chain joins TRBV5-8 to TRBJ1-6; D might be TRBD1 (6 bases). Germline CDR1 SGHTS, CDR2 YDEGEE. The ends were cut back, 3 bases at V and 1 base at J, with 11 bases in the middle. This CDR3 is 16 amino acids long. The CDR3 DNA follows: TGTGCCAGCAGCTCTGACAGGCTTTCCTATAATTCACCCCTCCACTTT. Amino acid sequence: CASSSDRLSYNSPLHF. The variable domain in full, completed from reference TRBV5-8 and TRBJ1-6, reads EAGVTQSPTHLIKTRGQQATLRCSPISGHTSVYWYQQALGLGLQFLLWYDEGEERNRGNFPPRFSGRQFPNYSSELNVNALELEDSALYLCASSSDRLSYNSPLHFGNGTRLTVT.

The chain recombines TRBV18 with TRBJ2-1, with D perhaps matching TRBD2 (7 bases). The CDR3 is 16 amino acids. Germline V gene sequence: CDR1 KGHSH, CDR2 LQKENI. V lost 6 bases to trimming and J lost 5 bases, with 20 bases between them. CDR3 coding DNA: TGTGCCAGCTCCCTTTCAGCGGGGACAATGGACAATGAGCAGTTCTTC. This gives the protein CASSLSAGTMDNEQFF.

This chain links TRBV27 with TRBJ2-7; 7 nucleotides agree with TRBD2. V lost 6 bases to trimming and J lost 4 bases; unmatched junction nucleotides: 15. Per germline, CDR1 MNHEY and CDR2 SMNVEV (reference sequence). The CDR3 spans 16 residues. CDR3 protein: CASSRAGALDVYEQYF. The CDR3 nucleotides are TGTGCCAGCAGCCGGGCGGGAGCTCTTGACGTATACGAGCAGTACTTC.

This chain links TRBV19 with TRBJ1-4, with D unclear. The V and J ends lost 4 bases and 5 bases respectively, with 8 bases between them. CDR3 length equals 13 residues. Germline V CDR1 and CDR2: LNHDA, SQIVND (reference sequence). The CDR3 DNA sequence: TGTGCCAGTAGTAGTTACACCAATGAAAAACTGTTTTTT. It encodes CASSSYTNEKLFF.

The rearrangement uses TRBV7-9 and TRBJ1-2; D not resolved. Per the germline V gene, CDR1 is SEHNR and CDR2 is FQNEAQ (reference sequence). This CDR3 is built from 16 residues. Trimming removed 0 bases at V and 4 bases at J, with 15 bases between. CDR3 loop: CASSLAGGRTSYGYTF. Here the CDR3 DNA reads TGTGCCAGCAGCTTAGCGGGAGGAAGAACCTCCTATGGCTACACCTTC.

The gene calls are TRBV11-2 and TRBJ2-1; 8 bases are a match to TRBD2. Germline V gene data show CDR1 as SGHAT and CDR2 as FQNNGV. V trimming: 1 base; J trimming: 11 bases; junction bases outside the gene matches: 10. The CDR3 sequence is 15 residues long. The CDR3 here is CASSLGGGRTPQQFF. The CDR3 DNA sequence: TGTGCCAGCAGCTTAGGAGGCGGGAGGACCCCCCAGCAGTTCTTC.

V and J are TRBV6-2 or TRBV6-3 and TRBJ1-5, with D unresolved. CDR1 MNHEY and CDR2 SVGEGT come from the germline V gene. V gave up 5 bases and J gave up 4 bases, with 9 bases separating them. The CDR3 contains 13 residues. The CDR3 is CASSLNFNQPQHF. The CDR3 coding sequence is TGTGCCAGCAGTCTAAACTTTAATCAGCCCCAGCATTTT.

The chain joins TRBV6-5 to TRBJ2-7; D might be TRBD2 (7 bases). The CDR3 extends over 15 amino acids. Trimming stripped 8 bases from V and 1 base from J, with 18 bases between. Looked up from germline, CDR1 is MNHEY and CDR2 is SVGAGI. The CDR3, as DNA: TGTGCCAGCTCCCCTCAAGGGGGGGATTCCTACGAGCAGTACGTC. Residues: CASSPQGGDSYEQYV.

This chain joins TRBV5-6 and TRBJ1-6; unclear D gene. The CDR3 has 17 amino acids. Trimming stripped 0 bases from V and 11 bases from J, with 21 bases between. CDR1 is SGHDT and CDR2 is YYEEEE in the germline V gene. CDR3 nucleotide sequence: TGTGCCAGCAGCTTGGGGGAGGTCAGGATGACTCGGGCACCCCTCCACTTT. It translates to CASSLGEVRMTRAPLHF.